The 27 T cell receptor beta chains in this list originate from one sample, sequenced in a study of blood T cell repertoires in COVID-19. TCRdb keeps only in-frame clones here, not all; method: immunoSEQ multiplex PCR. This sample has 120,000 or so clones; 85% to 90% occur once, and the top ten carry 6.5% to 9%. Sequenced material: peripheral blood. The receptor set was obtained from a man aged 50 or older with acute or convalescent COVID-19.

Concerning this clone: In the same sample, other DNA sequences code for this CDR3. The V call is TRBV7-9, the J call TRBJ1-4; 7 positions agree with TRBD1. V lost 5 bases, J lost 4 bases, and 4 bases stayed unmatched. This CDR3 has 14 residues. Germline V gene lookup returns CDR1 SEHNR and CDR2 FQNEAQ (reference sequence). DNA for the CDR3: TGTGCCAGCAGCCCGGGACAGTATAATGAAAAACTGTTTTTT. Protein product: CASSPGQYNEKLFF.

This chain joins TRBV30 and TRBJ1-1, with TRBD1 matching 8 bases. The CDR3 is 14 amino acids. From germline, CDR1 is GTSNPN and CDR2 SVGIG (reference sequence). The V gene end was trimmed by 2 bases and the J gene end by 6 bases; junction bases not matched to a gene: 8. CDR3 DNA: TGTGCCTGGAGTTTAGACAGGGGAAGGCCTGAAGCTTTCTTT. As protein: CAWSLDRGRPEAFF.

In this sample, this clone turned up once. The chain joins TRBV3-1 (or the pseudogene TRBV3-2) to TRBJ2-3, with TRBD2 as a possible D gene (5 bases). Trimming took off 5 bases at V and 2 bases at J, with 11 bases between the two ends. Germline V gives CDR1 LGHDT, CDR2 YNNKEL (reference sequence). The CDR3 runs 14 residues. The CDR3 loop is CASSTRGPTDTQYF. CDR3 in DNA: TGTGCCAGCAGCACTCGAGGGCCCACAGATACGCAGTATTTT.

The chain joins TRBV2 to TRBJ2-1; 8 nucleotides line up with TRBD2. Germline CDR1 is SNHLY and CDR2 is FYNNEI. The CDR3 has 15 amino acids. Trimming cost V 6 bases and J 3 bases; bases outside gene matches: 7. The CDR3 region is CASRITSGDYNEQFF. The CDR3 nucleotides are TGTGCCAGCAGGATTACTAGCGGCGACTACAATGAGCAGTTCTTC. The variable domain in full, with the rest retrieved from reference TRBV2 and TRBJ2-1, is EPEVTQTPSHQVTQMGQEVILRCVPISNHLYFYWYRQILGQKVEFLVSFYNNEISEKSEIFDDQFSVERPDGSNFTLKIRSTKLEDSAMYFCASRITSGDYNEQFFGPGTRLTVL.

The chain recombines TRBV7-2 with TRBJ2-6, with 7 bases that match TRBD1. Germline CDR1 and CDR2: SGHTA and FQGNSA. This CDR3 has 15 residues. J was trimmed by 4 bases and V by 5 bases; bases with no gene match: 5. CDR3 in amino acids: CASSPTGSGANVLTF. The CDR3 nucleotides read TGTGCCAGCAGCCCGACAGGGTCCGGGGCCAACGTCCTGACTTTC.

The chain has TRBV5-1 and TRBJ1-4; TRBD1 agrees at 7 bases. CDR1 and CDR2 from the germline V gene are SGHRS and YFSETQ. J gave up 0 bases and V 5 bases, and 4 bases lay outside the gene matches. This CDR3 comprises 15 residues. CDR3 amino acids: CASRRTGATNEKLFF. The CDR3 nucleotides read TGCGCCAGCAGACGGACAGGCGCAACTAATGAAAAACTGTTTTTT. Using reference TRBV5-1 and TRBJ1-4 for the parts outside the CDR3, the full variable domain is KAGVTQTPRYLIKTRGQQVTLSCSPISGHRSVSWYQQTPGQGLQFLFEYFSETQRNKGNFPGRFSGRQFSNSRSEMNVSTLELGDSALYLCASRRTGATNEKLFFGSGTQLSVL.

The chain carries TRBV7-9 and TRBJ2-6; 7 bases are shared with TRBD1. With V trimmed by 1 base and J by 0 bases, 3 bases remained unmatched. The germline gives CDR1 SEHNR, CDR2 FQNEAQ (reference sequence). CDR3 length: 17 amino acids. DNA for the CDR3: TGTGCCAGCAGCTTAGGACAGGGCTACTCTGGGGCCAACGTCCTGACTTTC. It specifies CASSLGQGYSGANVLTF.

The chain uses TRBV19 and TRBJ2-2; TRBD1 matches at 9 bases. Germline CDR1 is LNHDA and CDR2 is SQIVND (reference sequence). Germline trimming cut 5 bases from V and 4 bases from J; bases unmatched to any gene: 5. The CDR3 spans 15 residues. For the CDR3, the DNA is TGTGCCAGTAGTCTAGGGACAGGGACCACCGGGGAGCTGTTTTTT. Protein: CASSLGTGTTGELFF.

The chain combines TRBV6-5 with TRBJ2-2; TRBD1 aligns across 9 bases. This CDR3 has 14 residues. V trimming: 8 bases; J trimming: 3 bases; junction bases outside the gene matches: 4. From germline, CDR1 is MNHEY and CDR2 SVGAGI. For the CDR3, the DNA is TGTGCCAGCGGGAGGGACAGGGACACCGGGGAGCTGTTTTTT. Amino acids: CASGRDRDTGELFF.

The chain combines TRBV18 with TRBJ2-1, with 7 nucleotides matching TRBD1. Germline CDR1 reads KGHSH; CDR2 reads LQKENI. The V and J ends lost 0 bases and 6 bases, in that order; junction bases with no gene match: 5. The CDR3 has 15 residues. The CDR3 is CASSPPPGQSNEQFF. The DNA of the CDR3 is TGTGCCAGCTCACCACCGCCGGGACAGTCCAATGAGCAGTTCTTC.

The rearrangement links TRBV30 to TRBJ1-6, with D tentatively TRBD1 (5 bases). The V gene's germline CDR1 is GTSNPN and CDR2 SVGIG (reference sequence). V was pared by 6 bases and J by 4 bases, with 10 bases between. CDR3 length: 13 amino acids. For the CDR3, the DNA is TGTGCCTGCCTACAGGAGTATAATTCACCCCTCCACTTT. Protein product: CACLQEYNSPLHF.

The CDR3 DNA follows: TGCGCCAGCAGCCATGGAGGGACAGGGAATGAAAAACTGTTTTTT. Amino acids: CASSHGGTGNEKLFF. The chain recombines TRBV4-3 with TRBJ1-4; 9 nucleotides agree with TRBD1. V shed 3 bases, J shed 5 bases, and the junction held 4 bases outside the gene matches. Germline lookup yields CDR1 LGHNA and CDR2 YSLEER. CDR3 length: 15 amino acids.

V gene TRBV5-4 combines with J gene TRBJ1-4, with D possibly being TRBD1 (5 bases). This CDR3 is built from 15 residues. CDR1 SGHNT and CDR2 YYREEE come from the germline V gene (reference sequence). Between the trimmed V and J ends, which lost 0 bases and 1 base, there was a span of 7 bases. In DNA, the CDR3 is TGTGCCAGCAGCTTGGGACAGAAAACTAATGAAAAACTGTTTTTT. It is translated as CASSLGQKTNEKLFF.

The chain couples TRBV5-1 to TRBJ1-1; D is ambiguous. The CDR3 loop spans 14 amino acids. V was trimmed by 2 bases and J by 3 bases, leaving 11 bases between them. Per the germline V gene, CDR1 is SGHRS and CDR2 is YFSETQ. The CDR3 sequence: CASSFVRTDTEAFF. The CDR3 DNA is TGCGCCAGCAGCTTCGTCCGGACTGACACTGAAGCTTTCTTT.

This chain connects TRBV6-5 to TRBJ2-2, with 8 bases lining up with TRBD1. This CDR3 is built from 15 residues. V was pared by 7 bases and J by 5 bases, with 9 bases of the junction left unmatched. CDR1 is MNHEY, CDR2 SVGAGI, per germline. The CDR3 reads CASTLSQGATGELFF. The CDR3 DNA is TGTGCCAGCACCCTATCCCAGGGGGCAACCGGGGAGCTGTTTTTT.

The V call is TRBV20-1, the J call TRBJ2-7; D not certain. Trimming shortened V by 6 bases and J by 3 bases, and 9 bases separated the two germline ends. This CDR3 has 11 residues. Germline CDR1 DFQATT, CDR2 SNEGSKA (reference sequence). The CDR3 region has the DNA TGCAGTGCCCTAGTCGGCTACGAGCAGTACTTC. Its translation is CSALVGYEQYF.

The CDR3 DNA is TGTGCCAGCAGTGTCCGGGACAGGGGAGGATACGGAAATCAGCCCCAGCATTTT. Translating gives CASSVRDRGGYGNQPQHF. The chain recombines TRBV6-1 with TRBJ1-5; 10 bases are shared with TRBD1. Looked up from germline, CDR1 is MNHNS and CDR2 is SASEGT. CDR3 length equals 18 residues. V was pared by 4 bases and J by 4 bases, with 13 bases of the junction left unmatched.

CDR3 sequence reads: CASSPWGENTEAFF. The CDR3 DNA reads TGCGCCAGCAGCCCCTGGGGGGAGAACACTGAAGCTTTCTTT. This chain joins TRBV5-1 and TRBJ1-1, with TRBD1 as a possible D gene (5 bases). Trimming removed 4 bases at V and 1 base at J, with 11 bases between. This CDR3 has 14 residues. Germline-derived CDR1 and CDR2 are SGHRS and YFSETQ. Drawing the rest from reference TRBV5-1 and TRBJ1-1, the complete variable domain is KAGVTQTPRYLIKTRGQQVTLSCSPISGHRSVSWYQQTPGQGLQFLFEYFSETQRNKGNFPGRFSGRQFSNSRSEMNVSTLELGDSALYLCASSPWGENTEAFFGQGTRLTVV.

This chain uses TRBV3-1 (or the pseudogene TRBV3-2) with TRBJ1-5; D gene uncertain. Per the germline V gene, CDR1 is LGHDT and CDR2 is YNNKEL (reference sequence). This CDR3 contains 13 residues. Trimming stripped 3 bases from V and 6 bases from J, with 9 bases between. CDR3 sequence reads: CASSQRARQPQHF. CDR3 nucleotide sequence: TGTGCCAGCAGCCAGCGGGCGCGTCAGCCCCAGCATTTT.

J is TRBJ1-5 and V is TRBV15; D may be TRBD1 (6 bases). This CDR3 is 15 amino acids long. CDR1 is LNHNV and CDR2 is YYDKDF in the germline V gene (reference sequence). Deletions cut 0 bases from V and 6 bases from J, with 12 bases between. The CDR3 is CATSRDVAGVQPQHF. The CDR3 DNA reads TGTGCCACCAGCAGAGATGTGGCAGGGGTTCAGCCCCAGCATTTT.

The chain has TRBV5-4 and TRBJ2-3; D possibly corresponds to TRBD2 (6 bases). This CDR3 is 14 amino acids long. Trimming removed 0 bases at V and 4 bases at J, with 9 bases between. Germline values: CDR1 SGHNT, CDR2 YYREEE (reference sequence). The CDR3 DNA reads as TGTGCCAGCAGCTTGGGGTTAGCGGCAGATACGCAGTATTTT. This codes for CASSLGLAADTQYF.

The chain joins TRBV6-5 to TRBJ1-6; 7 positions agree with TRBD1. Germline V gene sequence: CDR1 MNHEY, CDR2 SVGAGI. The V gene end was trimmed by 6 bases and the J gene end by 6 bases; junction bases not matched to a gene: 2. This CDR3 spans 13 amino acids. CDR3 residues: CASSRQGNSPLHF. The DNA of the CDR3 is TGTGCCAGCAGCCGACAGGGTAATTCACCCCTCCACTTT.

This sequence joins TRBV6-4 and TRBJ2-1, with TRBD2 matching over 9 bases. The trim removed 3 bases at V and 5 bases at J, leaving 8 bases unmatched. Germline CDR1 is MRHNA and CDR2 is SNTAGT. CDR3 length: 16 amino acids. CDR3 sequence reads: CASSDSGLAGHNEQFF. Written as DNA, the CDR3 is TGTGCCAGCAGTGATTCTGGGCTAGCGGGGCACAATGAGCAGTTCTTC.

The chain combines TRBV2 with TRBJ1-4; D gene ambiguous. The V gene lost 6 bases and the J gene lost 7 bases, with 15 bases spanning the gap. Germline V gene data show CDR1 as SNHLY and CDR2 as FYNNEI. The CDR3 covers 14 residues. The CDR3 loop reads CASSEGGAGEKLFF. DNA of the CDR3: TGTGCCAGCAGCGAGGGAGGTGCTGGTGAAAAACTGTTTTTT.

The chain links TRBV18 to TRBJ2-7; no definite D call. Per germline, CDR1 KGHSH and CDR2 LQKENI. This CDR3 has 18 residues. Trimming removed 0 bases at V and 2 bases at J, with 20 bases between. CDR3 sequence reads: CASSPPPHLRLMTYEQYF. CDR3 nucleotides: TGTGCCAGCTCACCACCTCCCCATTTGCGGCTGATGACCTACGAGCAGTACTTC.

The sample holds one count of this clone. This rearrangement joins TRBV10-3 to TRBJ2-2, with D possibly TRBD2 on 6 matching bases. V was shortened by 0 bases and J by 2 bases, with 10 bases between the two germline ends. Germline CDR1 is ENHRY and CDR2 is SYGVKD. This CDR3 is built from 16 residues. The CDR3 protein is CAISESEGINTGELFF. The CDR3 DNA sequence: TGTGCCATCAGTGAGTCGGAGGGAATTAACACCGGGGAGCTGTTTTTT.

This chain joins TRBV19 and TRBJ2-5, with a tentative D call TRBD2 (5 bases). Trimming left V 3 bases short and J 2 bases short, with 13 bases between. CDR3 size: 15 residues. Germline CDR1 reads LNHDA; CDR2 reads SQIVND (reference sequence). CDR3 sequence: CASSIVRGQQETQYF. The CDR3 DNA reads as TGTGCCAGTAGTATCGTTCGAGGGCAACAAGAGACCCAGTACTTC.